The clone carrying this T cell receptor (beta chain) was recorded a few times. The entry originates in a study of OX40 agonist ivuxolimab in advanced cancers. Using immunoSEQ multiplex PCR, the repertoire was profiled, and TCRdb retains in-frame clones only, with some absent. In the table there are over 50,000 clones, roughly 80% of which are singletons. Germline CDR1 and CDR2: LNHDA and SQIVND (reference sequence). The CDR3 runs 14 residues. Deletions cut 9 bases from V and 7 bases from J, with 19 bases between. The rearrangement links TRBV19 to TRBJ2-1, with D possibly being TRBD2 (6 bases). This sequence was found in an adult with an advanced solid tumor such as melanoma, head and neck, liver or kidney cancer. This sample comprised CD4+ or CD8+ T cells sorted from blood, obtained in a trial of the OX40 agonist ivuxolimab. The DNA for the CDR3 is TGTGCCAGCCAAGGGAATCGCGCGGGGAATGAGCAGTTCTTC. Translating it yields CASQGNRAGNEQFF. Combining the CDR3 with reference TRBV19 and TRBJ2-1 gives the whole variable domain DGGITQSPKYLFRKEGQNVTLSCEQNLNHDAMYWYRQDPGQGLRLIYYSQIVNDFQKGDIAEGYSVSREKKESFPLTVTSAQKNPTAFYLCASQGNRAGNEQFFGPGTRLTVL.